Described below is a single T cell receptor (beta chain) sequence and its context. The antigen remains undetermined. TCRdb's copy holds only in-frame clones and misses some; the assay was immunoSEQ multiplex PCR. Here the sample spans some 130,000 clones, about 90% being singletons. The sample is drawn from a study of T cell responses to AZD1222 COVID-19 vaccine. About the study: Some second doses came at about 4 weeks and others at about 12 weeks; these were pooled.

General study findings and limits: There were mostly white British donors and more females than males, and clonal diversity was possibly underestimated.

V shed 5 bases and J shed 5 bases, with 18 bases lying between them. The CDR3 is made up of 15 amino acids. Germline lookup yields CDR1 MNHEY and CDR2 SMNVEV (reference sequence). This sample comprised peripheral blood, obtained on day 0 of AZD1222 vaccination. The sequence came from an adult in good health. The rearrangement links TRBV27 to TRBJ1-2, with TRBD1 as a possible D gene (5 bases). The CDR3 reads CASSPGRVGVYGYTF. For the CDR3, the DNA is TGTGCCAGCAGTCCCGGCAGGGTCGGTGTTTATGGCTACACCTTC.